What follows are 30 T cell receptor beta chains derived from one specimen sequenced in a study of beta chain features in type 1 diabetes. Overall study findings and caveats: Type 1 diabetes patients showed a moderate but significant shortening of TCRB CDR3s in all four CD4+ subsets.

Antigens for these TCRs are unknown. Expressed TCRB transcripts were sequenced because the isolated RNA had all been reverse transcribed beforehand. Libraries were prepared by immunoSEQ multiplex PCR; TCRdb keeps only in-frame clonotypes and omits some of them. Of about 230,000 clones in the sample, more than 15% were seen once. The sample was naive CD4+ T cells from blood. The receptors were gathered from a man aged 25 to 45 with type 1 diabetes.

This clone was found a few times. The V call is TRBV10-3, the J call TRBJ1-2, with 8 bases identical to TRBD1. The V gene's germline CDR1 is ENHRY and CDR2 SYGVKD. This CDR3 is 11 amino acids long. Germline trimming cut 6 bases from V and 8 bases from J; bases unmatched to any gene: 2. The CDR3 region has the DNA TGTGCCATCAGAGGACAGGGAGGCTACACCTTC. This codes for CAIRGQGGYTF.

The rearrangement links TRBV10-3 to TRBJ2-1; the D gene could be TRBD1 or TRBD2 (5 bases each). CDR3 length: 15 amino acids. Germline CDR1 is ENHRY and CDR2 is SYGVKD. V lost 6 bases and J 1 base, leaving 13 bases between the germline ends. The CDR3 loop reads CAISRDPDSYNEQFF. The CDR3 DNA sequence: TGTGCCATCAGCCGGGACCCGGATTCCTACAATGAGCAGTTCTTC.

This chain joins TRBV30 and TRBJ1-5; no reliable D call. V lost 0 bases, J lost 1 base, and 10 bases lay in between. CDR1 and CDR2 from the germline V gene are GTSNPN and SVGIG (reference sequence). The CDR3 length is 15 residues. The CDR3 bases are TGTGCCTGGAGTGTTCTGGACGGAAGCAATCAGCCCCAGCATTTT. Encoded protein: CAWSVLDGSNQPQHF.

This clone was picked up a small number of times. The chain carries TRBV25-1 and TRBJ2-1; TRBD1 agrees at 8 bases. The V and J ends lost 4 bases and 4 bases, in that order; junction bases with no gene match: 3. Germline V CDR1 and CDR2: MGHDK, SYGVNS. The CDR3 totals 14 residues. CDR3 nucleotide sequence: TGTGCCAGCAGTGCTGACAGGGGATACAATGAGCAGTTCTTC. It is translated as CASSADRGYNEQFF.

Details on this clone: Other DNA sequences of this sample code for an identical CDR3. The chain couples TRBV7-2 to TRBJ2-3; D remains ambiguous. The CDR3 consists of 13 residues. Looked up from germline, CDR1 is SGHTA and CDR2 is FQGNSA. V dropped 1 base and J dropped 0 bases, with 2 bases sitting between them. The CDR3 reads CASSLGSTDTQYF. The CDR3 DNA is TGTGCCAGCAGCTTAGGGAGCACAGATACGCAGTATTTT.

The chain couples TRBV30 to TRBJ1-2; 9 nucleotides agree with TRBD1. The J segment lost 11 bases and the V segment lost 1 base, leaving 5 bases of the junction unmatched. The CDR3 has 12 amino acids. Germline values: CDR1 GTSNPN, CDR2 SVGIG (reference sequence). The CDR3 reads CAWSGTDRGYTF. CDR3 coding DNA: TGTGCCTGGAGTGGAACCGACAGGGGGTACACCTTC.

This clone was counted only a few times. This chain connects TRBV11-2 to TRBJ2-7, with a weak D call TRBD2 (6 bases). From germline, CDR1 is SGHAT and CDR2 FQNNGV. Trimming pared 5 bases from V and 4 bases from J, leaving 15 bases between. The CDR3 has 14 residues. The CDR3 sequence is CASSRVRGTYEQYF. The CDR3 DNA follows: TGTGCCAGCAGCCGAGTCCGCGGGACTTACGAGCAGTACTTC.

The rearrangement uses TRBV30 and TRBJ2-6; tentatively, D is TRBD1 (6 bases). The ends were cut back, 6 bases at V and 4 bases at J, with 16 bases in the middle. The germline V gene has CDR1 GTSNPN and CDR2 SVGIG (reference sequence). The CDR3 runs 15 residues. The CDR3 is CACRKGGSGANVLTF. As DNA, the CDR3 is TGTGCCTGCAGAAAAGGGGGATCCGGGGCCAACGTCCTGACTTTC. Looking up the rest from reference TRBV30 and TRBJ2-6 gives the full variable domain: SQTIHQWPATLVQPVGSPLSLECTVEGTSNPNLYWYRQAAGRGLQLLFYSVGIGQISSEVPQNLSASRPQDRQFILSSKKLLLSDSGFYLCACRKGGSGANVLTFGAGSRLTVL.

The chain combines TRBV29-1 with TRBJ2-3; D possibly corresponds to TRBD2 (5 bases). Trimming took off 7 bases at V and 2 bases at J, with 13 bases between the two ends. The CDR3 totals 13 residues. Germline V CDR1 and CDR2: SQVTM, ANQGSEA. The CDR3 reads CSARTRFTDTQYF. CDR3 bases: TGCAGCGCCAGGACTCGCTTCACAGATACGCAGTATTTT.

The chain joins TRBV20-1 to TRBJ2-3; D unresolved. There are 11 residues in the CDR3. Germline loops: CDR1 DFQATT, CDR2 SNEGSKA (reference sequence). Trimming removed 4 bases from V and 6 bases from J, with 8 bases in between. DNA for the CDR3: TGCAGTGCTAACACGGCGGATACGCAGTATTTT. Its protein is CSANTADTQYF.

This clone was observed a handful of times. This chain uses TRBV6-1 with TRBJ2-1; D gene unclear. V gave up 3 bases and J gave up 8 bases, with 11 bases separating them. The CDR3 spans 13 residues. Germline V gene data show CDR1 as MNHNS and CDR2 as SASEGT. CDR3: CASSDSLNDEQFF. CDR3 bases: TGTGCCAGCAGTGATTCTCTGAACGATGAGCAGTTCTTC.

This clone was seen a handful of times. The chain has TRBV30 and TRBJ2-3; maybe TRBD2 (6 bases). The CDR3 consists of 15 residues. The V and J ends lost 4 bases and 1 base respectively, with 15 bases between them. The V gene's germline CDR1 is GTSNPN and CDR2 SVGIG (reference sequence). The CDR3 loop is CAWTKLASGTDTQYF. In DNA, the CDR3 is TGTGCCTGGACAAAATTGGCTAGCGGCACAGATACGCAGTATTTT.

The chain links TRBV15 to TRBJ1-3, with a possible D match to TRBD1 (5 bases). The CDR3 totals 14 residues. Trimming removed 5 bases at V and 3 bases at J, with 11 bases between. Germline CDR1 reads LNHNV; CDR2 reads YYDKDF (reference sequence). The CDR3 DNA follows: TGTGCCACCAGCCCTCGACAGAGTGGAAACACCATATATTTT. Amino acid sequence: CATSPRQSGNTIYF.

CDR3 amino acids: CAWSVPSWDQPQHF. As DNA, the CDR3 is TGTGCCTGGAGCGTTCCCTCGTGGGATCAGCCCCAGCATTTT. The V gene is TRBV30, the J gene TRBJ1-5; D uncertain. The CDR3 contains 14 residues. Germline V CDR1 and CDR2: GTSNPN, SVGIG (reference sequence). V was clipped by 3 bases and J by 5 bases, with 14 bases between them.

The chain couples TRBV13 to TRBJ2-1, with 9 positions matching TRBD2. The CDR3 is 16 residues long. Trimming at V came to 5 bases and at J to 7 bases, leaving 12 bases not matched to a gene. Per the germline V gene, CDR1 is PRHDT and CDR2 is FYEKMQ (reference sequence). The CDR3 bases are TGTGCCAGCAGCCGGAAGGCGGGAGGGTTTTTGAATGAGCAGTTCTTC. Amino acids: CASSRKAGGFLNEQFF.

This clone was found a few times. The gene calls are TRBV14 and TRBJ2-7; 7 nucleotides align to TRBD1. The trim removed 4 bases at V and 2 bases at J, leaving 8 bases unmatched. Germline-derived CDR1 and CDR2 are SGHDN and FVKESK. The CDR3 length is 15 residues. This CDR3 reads CASSLMSRGPYEQYF. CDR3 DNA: TGTGCCAGCAGCCTAATGAGTAGGGGGCCCTACGAGCAGTACTTC. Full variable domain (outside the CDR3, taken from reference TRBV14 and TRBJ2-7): EAGVTQFPSHSVIEKGQTVTLRCDPISGHDNLYWYRRVMGKEIKFLLHFVKESKQDESGMPNNRFLAERTGGTYSTLKVQPAELEDSGVYFCASSLMSRGPYEQYFGPGTRLTVT.

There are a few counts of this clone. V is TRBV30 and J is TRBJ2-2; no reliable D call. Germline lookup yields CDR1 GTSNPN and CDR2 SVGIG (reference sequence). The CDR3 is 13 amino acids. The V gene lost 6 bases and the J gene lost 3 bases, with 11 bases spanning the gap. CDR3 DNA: TGTGCCTGCCCCGACCAATACACCGGGGAGCTGTTTTTT. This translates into CACPDQYTGELFF.

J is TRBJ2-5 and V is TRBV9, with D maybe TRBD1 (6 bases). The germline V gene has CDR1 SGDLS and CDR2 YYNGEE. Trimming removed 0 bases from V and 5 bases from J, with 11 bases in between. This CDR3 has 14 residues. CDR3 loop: CASSVGQARETQYF. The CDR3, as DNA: TGTGCCAGCAGCGTAGGACAGGCCAGGGAGACCCAGTACTTC.

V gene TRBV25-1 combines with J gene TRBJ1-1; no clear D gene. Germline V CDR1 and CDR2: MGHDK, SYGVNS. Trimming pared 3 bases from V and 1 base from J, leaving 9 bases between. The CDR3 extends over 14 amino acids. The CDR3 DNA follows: TGTGCCAGCAGTGAGCGGCAGCCGAACACTGAAGCTTTCTTT. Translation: CASSERQPNTEAFF.

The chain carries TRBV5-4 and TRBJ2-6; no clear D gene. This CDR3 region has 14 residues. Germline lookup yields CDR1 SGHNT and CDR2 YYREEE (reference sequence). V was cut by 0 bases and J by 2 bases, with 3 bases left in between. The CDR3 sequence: CASSLATGANVLTF. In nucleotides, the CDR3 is TGTGCCAGCAGCTTGGCCACTGGGGCCAACGTCCTGACTTTC.

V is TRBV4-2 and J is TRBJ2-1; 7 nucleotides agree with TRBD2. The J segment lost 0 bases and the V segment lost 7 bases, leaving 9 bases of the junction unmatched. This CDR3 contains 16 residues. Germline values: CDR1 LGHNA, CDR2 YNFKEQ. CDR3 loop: CASTPGSGASYNEQFF. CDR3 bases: TGTGCCAGCACCCCGGGCAGCGGGGCCTCCTACAATGAGCAGTTCTTC.

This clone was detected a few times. CDR3 loop: CASSLVRVPSTDTQYF. The CDR3 DNA reads TGTGCCAGCAGCTTAGTTCGGGTCCCTAGCACAGATACGCAGTATTTT. The gene calls are TRBV7-8 and TRBJ2-3; D unresolved. The CDR3 length is 16 residues. The V end lost 1 base, the J end lost 0 bases, and 11 bases lay between the germline ends. Germline CDR1 and CDR2: SGHVS and FQNEAQ.

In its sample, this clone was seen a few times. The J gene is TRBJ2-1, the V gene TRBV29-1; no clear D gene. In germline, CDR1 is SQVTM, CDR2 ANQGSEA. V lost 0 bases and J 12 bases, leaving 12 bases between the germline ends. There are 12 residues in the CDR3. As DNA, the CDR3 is TGCAGCGTTGAAGAGGGTAGGGTGCGGCAGTTCTTC. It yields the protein CSVEEGRVRQFF.

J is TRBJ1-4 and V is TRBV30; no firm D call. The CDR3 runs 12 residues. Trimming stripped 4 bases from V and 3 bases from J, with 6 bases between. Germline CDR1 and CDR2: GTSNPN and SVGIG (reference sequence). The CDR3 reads CAWTTSNEKLFF. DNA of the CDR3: TGTGCCTGGACAACTTCTAATGAAAAACTGTTTTTT. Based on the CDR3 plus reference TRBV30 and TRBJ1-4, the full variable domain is SQTIHQWPATLVQPVGSPLSLECTVEGTSNPNLYWYRQAAGRGLQLLFYSVGIGQISSEVPQNLSASRPQDRQFILSSKKLLLSDSGFYLCAWTTSNEKLFFGSGTQLSVL.

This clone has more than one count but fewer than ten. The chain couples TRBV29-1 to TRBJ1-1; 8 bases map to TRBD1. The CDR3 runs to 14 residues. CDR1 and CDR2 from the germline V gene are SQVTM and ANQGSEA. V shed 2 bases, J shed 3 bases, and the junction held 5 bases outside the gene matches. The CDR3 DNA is TGCAGCGTTGAATTGCAGGGGGCGGACACTGAAGCTTTCTTT. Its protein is CSVELQGADTEAFF.

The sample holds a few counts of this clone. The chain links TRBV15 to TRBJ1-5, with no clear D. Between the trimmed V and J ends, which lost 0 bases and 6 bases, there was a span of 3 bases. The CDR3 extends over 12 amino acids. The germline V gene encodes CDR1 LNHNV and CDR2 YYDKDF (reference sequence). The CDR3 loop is CATSRDVQPQHF. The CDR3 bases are TGTGCCACCAGCAGAGATGTTCAGCCCCAGCATTTT.

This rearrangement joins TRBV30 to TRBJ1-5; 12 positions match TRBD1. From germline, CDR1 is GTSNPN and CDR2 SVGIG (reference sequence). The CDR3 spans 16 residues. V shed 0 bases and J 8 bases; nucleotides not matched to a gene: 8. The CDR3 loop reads CAWSVQGQGATKPQHF. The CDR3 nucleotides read TGTGCCTGGAGTGTACAGGGACAGGGGGCGACGAAGCCCCAGCATTTT.

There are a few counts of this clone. CDR3 nucleotides: TGTGCCAGCAGTTTATCCGGGACAGGGAAAGAGAATGAGCAGTTCTTC. It specifies CASSLSGTGKENEQFF. This sequence joins TRBV28 and TRBJ2-1; 9 bases align to TRBD1. The CDR3 extends over 16 amino acids. Germline lookup yields CDR1 MDHEN and CDR2 SYDVKM. V dropped 1 base and J dropped 7; count of bases not matched to a gene: 8.

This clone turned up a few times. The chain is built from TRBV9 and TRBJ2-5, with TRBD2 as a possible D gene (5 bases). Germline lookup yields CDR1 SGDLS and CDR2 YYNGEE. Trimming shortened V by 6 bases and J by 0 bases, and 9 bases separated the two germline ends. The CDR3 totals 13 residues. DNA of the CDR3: TGTGCCAGCAACAGACTAAACCAAGAGACCCAGTACTTC. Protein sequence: CASNRLNQETQYF.

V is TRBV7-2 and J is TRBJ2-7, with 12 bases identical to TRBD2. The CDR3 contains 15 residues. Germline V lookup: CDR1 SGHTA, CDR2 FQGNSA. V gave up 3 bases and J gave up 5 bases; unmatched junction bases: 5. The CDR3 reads CASSLRLAGEDEQYF. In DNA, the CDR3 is TGTGCCAGCAGCTTGAGACTAGCGGGAGAAGACGAGCAGTACTTC.